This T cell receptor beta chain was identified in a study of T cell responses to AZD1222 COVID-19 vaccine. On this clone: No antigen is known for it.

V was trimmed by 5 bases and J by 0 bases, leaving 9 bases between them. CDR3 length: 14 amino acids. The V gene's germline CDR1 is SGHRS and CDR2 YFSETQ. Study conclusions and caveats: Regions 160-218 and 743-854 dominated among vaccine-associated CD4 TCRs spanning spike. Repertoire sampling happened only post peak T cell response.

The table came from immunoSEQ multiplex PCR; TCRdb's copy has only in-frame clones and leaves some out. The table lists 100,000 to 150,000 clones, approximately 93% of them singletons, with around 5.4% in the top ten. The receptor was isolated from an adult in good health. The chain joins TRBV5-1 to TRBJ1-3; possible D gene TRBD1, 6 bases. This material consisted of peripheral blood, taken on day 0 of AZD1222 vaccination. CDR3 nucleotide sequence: TGCGCCAGCAGTACAGGGATCTCTGGAAACACCATATATTTT. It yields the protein CASSTGISGNTIYF. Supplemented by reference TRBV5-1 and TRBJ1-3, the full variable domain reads KAGVTQTPRYLIKTRGQQVTLSCSPISGHRSVSWYQQTPGQGLQFLFEYFSETQRNKGNFPGRFSGRQFSNSRSEMNVSTLELGDSALYLCASSTGISGNTIYFGEGSWLTVV.